The present T cell receptor (beta chain) was sequenced within a study of blood T cell repertoires in COVID-19. Overall study context: COVID-19 samples collected from the United States, Italy and Spain covered acute and convalescent phases. Sample material is recorded as cDNA or gDNA derived from T cells, B-cell-depleted T cells, or PBMCs.

Original analysis: Reference gene primer amplification gave estimated nucleated cell counts. The method was immunoSEQ multiplex PCR; TCRdb's version includes in-frame clones alone and lacks a portion of them. V and J calls and clone size come straight from that table; D and trimming were deduced from the DNA. The sample holds over 250,000 clones, about four fifths seen once. Living in roughly 23 US areas, the participants were between roughly 18 and 89 years of age. This CDR3 spans 18 amino acids. Germline V gives CDR1 LGHDT, CDR2 YNNKEL (reference sequence). V gave up 1 base and J gave up 0 bases; unmatched junction bases: 8.

The TCR comes from a man aged 40-50 years who had been exposed to COVID-19. Sequencing input: PBMCs or T cells enriched from blood (not recorded which). The chain joins TRBV3-1 (or the pseudogene TRBV3-2) to TRBJ2-2; 7 bases are shared with TRBD2. The CDR3: CASSQGPSGLTNTGELFF. The CDR3 bases are TGTGCCAGCAGCCAAGGCCCTAGCGGATTAACGAACACCGGGGAGCTGTTTTTT.